The present T cell receptor beta chain was sequenced within a study of Ad26.COV2.S vaccination and SARS-CoV-2 variants. At the level of the study: Once or twice, 56 days apart, Ad26.COV2.S was delivered intramuscularly.

Treatment of the sample: around 19 received Ad26.COV2.S at low or high dose, single or two shots; roughly 5 received placebo; per-sample allocation not given. The samples were gathered on day 63 after the first injection of vaccine or placebo. This vaccine is an Ad26 vector that expresses the Wuhan-strain SARS-CoV-2 spike. J was trimmed by 4 bases and V by 0 bases; bases with no gene match: 8. This CDR3 contains 17 residues. The V gene's germline CDR1 is LGHDT and CDR2 YNNKEL (reference sequence). The protocol was immunoSEQ multiplex PCR, while the TCRdb copy is restricted to in-frame clones and leaves out a portion. The sample includes roughly 320,000 clones, about nine tenths seen only once; the top ten take roughly 3.1%.

The sequencing used peripheral blood, collected in a trial of Ad26.COV2.S vaccine versus placebo. The chain has TRBV3-1 (or the pseudogene TRBV3-2) and TRBJ1-5; 8 bases fit TRBD1. The sequence was obtained from a person between 18 and 60 years old who received the Ad26.COV2.S COVID-19 vaccine or a placebo. The CDR3 DNA reads as TGTGCCAGCAGCCAAGAACTCGGGACAGGCTTGAATCAGCCCCAGCATTTT. Translating it yields CASSQELGTGLNQPQHF.